These 18 T cell receptor beta chains were all obtained from the same sample, sequenced in a study of blood T cell repertoires in COVID-19. Measured with immunoSEQ multiplex PCR; TCRdb has only the in-frame clones, and not every one. The table records tens of thousands of clones, roughly nine tenths of them present only once. Input material: peripheral blood. These receptors all come from a man in his forties or fifties in a cohort sampled during active COVID-19.

This clone was recorded once. CDR3 in amino acids: CASSIPREEIGGTDTQYF. The CDR3 DNA sequence: TGTGCCAGCAGCATCCCTAGGGAGGAGATAGGGGGCACAGATACGCAGTATTTT. The V and J genes are TRBV5-6 and TRBJ2-3, with TRBD2 as a possible D gene (6 bases). Germline V CDR1 and CDR2: SGHDT, YYEEEE. Trimming removed 4 bases from V and 1 base from J, with 22 bases in between. The CDR3 sequence is 18 residues long. The full variable domain, rest sourced from reference TRBV5-6 and TRBJ2-3, is DAGVTQSPTHLIKTRGQQVTLRCSPKSGHDTVSWYQQALGQGPQFIFQYYEEEERQRGNFPDRFSGHQFPNYSSELNVNALLLGDSALYLCASSIPREEIGGTDTQYFGPGTRLTVL.

The V and J genes are TRBV15 and TRBJ1-5; 12 bases align to TRBD1. The V gene end was trimmed by 5 bases and the J gene end by 6 bases; junction bases not matched to a gene: 5. CDR3 size: 15 residues. The germline V gene has CDR1 LNHNV and CDR2 YYDKDF (reference sequence). The chain's CDR3 is CATSRDRGPSQPQHF. In DNA form, the CDR3 reads TGTGCCACCAGCCGGGACAGGGGGCCCAGTCAGCCCCAGCATTTT.

The CDR3 nucleotides are TGTGCCAGCAACCCACTACGGATTTCCTACAATGAGCAGTTCTTC. Translated: CASNPLRISYNEQFF. The chain links TRBV5-6 to TRBJ2-1; D gene unclear. The CDR3 sequence is 15 residues long. The germline V gene encodes CDR1 SGHDT and CDR2 YYEEEE. The V gene lost 6 bases and the J gene lost 1 base, with 14 bases spanning the gap. Using reference TRBV5-6 and TRBJ2-1 for the parts outside the CDR3, the full variable domain is DAGVTQSPTHLIKTRGQQVTLRCSPKSGHDTVSWYQQALGQGPQFIFQYYEEEERQRGNFPDRFSGHQFPNYSSELNVNALLLGDSALYLCASNPLRISYNEQFFGPGTRLTVL.

This clone was recorded once. The rearrangement joins TRBV7-6 to TRBJ1-6; TRBD1 agrees at 8 bases. Per the germline V gene, CDR1 is SGHVS and CDR2 is FNYEAQ. There are 14 residues in the CDR3. Germline trimming cut 5 bases from V and 6 bases from J; bases unmatched to any gene: 3. This CDR3 reads CASSATGGNSPLHF. CDR3 in DNA: TGTGCCAGCAGCGCAACAGGGGGTAATTCACCCCTCCACTTT. Variable domain in full (rest from reference TRBV7-6 and TRBJ1-6): GAGVSQSPRYKVTKRGQDVALRCDPISGHVSLYWYRQALGQGPEFLTYFNYEAQQDKSGLPNDRFSAERPEGSISTLTIQRTEQRDSAMYRCASSATGGNSPLHFGNGTRLTVT.

The rearrangement joins TRBV9 to TRBJ2-2, with 7 bases fitting TRBD2. Looked up from germline, CDR1 is SGDLS and CDR2 is YYNGEE. The J segment lost 4 bases and the V segment lost 3 bases, leaving 12 bases of the junction unmatched. The CDR3 is made up of 17 amino acids. The CDR3: CASSARAGLGATGELFF. CDR3 nucleotides: TGTGCCAGCAGCGCAAGAGCGGGACTTGGGGCCACCGGGGAGCTGTTTTTT.

The genes are TRBV4-3 and TRBJ2-2; perhaps TRBD2 as D (6 bases). Germline V gene lookup returns CDR1 LGHNA and CDR2 YSLEER. V gave up 8 bases and J gave up 5 bases, with 18 bases separating them. This CDR3 comprises 15 residues. CDR3: CASGLAQGGTGELFF. The CDR3 nucleotides read TGCGCCAGCGGCCTGGCGCAGGGAGGAACCGGGGAGCTGTTTTTT.

This chain connects TRBV5-6 to TRBJ1-1, with D perhaps TRBD1 (6 bases). V was cut by 3 bases and J by 11 bases, with 17 bases left in between. The germline V gene has CDR1 SGHDT and CDR2 YYEEEE. The CDR3 totals 13 residues. Here the CDR3 DNA reads TGTGCCAGCAGCTCAGGGGTAGGAGGAACGGCTTTCTTT. Residues: CASSSGVGGTAFF.

This chain joins TRBV7-3 and TRBJ2-3; the match to TRBD2 covers 11 bases. The germline gives CDR1 SGHTA, CDR2 FQGTGA. The V segment lost 2 bases and the J segment 2 bases; nucleotides outside the gene matches: 3. CDR3 size: 16 residues. CDR3 nucleotide sequence: TGTGCCAGCAGCTTACAGGGACTAGCGGACACAGATACGCAGTATTTT. Protein product: CASSLQGLADTDTQYF.

V is TRBV28 and J is TRBJ1-2; D gene unclear. This CDR3 has 13 residues. The V and J ends lost 5 bases and 0 bases respectively, with 7 bases between them. Per germline, CDR1 MDHEN and CDR2 SYDVKM. CDR3 amino acids: CASSAGTNYGYTF. CDR3 DNA: TGTGCCAGCAGTGCCGGTACTAACTATGGCTACACCTTC.

The chain recombines TRBV2 with TRBJ2-7; possibly TRBD2 for D (5 bases). Trimming cost V 6 bases and J 1 base, with 10 bases left between them. CDR1 SNHLY and CDR2 FYNNEI come from the germline V gene. This CDR3 contains 13 residues. CDR3 region: CASSSAESYEQYV. DNA of the CDR3: TGTGCCAGCAGCTCAGCGGAATCCTACGAGCAGTACGTC.

The V call is TRBV19, the J call TRBJ1-4; a weak D match, TRBD1 (5 bases). The V gene's germline CDR1 is LNHDA and CDR2 SQIVND (reference sequence). The V and J ends lost 3 bases and 5 bases respectively, with 16 bases between them. The CDR3 totals 16 residues. The CDR3 spells CASSIPPSGGNEKLFF. The CDR3 bases are TGTGCCAGTAGTATCCCCCCGTCCGGGGGGAATGAAAAACTGTTTTTT.

This chain connects TRBV6-2 or TRBV6-3 to TRBJ1-3; 7 bases are a match to TRBD1. Per the germline V gene, CDR1 is MNHEY and CDR2 is SVGEGT. Trimming took 0 bases from V and 3 from J; bases not matched to a gene: 5. This CDR3 spans 16 amino acids. This chain's CDR3 is CASSYSRGGVGNTIYF. The DNA for the CDR3 is TGTGCCAGCAGTTACTCCCGAGGGGGCGTTGGAAACACCATATATTTT.

The chain uses TRBV19 and TRBJ2-4; TRBD1 is a possible D gene (5 bases). CDR1 is LNHDA and CDR2 is SQIVND in the germline V gene (reference sequence). Trimming left V 7 bases short and J 3 bases short, with 22 bases between. There are 17 residues in the CDR3. The CDR3 bases are TGTGCCAGTATTGGACCCTCGAAAAAGGGGAACAAAAACATTCAGTACTTC. Protein: CASIGPSKKGNKNIQYF. The full variable domain, rest sourced from reference TRBV19 and TRBJ2-4, is DGGITQSPKYLFRKEGQNVTLSCEQNLNHDAMYWYRQDPGQGLRLIYYSQIVNDFQKGDIAEGYSVSREKKESFPLTVTSAQKNPTAFYLCASIGPSKKGNKNIQYFGAGTRLSVL.

The genes are TRBV6-5 and TRBJ2-7; 7 bases map to TRBD1. This CDR3 comprises 11 residues. Germline-derived CDR1 and CDR2 are MNHEY and SVGAGI. V lost 4 bases to trimming and J lost 8 bases; unmatched junction nucleotides: 2. The CDR3 sequence: CASSFRGQQYF. CDR3 coding DNA: TGTGCCAGCAGTTTTAGGGGGCAGCAGTACTTC.

The rearrangement uses TRBV5-4 and TRBJ2-1; a weak D match, TRBD2 (5 bases). Germline CDR1 is SGHNT and CDR2 is YYREEE (reference sequence). CDR3 length: 17 amino acids. The ends were cut back, 0 bases at V and 4 bases at J, with 17 bases in the middle. The CDR3 DNA reads TGTGCCAGCAGCTTGGCCGAGGGCAGAGTTGTATACAATGAGCAGTTCTTC. Protein: CASSLAEGRVVYNEQFF.

This CDR3 is CASSKQGQASYNEQFF. The CDR3 nucleotides read TGTGCCAGTAGTAAACAAGGACAGGCTTCCTACAATGAGCAGTTCTTC. The gene calls are TRBV19 and TRBJ2-1; 7 bases map to TRBD1. The germline V gene encodes CDR1 LNHDA and CDR2 SQIVND (reference sequence). The CDR3 has 16 amino acids. The V and J ends lost 4 bases and 1 base, in that order; junction bases with no gene match: 7. Combining the CDR3 with reference TRBV19 and TRBJ2-1 gives the whole variable domain DGGITQSPKYLFRKEGQNVTLSCEQNLNHDAMYWYRQDPGQGLRLIYYSQIVNDFQKGDIAEGYSVSREKKESFPLTVTSAQKNPTAFYLCASSKQGQASYNEQFFGPGTRLTVL.

V and J are TRBV3-1 (or the pseudogene TRBV3-2) and TRBJ2-7; D may be TRBD1 (6 bases). Germline CDR1 and CDR2: LGHDT and YNNKEL (reference sequence). Trimming cost V 8 bases and J 0 bases, with 14 bases left between them. The CDR3 runs 14 residues. The CDR3 loop is CASASRGSSYEQYF. CDR3 DNA: TGTGCCAGCGCGTCCAGGGGAAGCTCCTACGAGCAGTACTTC.

This clone has a single count. CDR3 region: CASSVDGLAVYNEQFF. CDR3 bases: TGTGCCAGCAGCGTAGATGGACTAGCGGTTTACAATGAGCAGTTCTTC. The chain has TRBV9 and TRBJ2-1, with 10 bases fitting TRBD2. V trimming: 0 bases; J trimming: 4 bases; junction bases outside the gene matches: 4. The CDR3 has 16 residues. In germline, CDR1 is SGDLS, CDR2 YYNGEE.